Below are 8 T cell receptor beta chains sequenced from a single sample in a study of identical twins. Each CDR3 protein gets one entry after TCRdb re-called the 5' RACE reads with MiXCR. The sample contains approximately 890,000 distinct CDR3 sequences, roughly an eighth of which appear only once. These records were also assigned to another study, of yellow fever vaccine responses in identical twins.

Source material: PBMCs. The receptors come from a woman between 18 and 29 years old in good health.

The gene calls are TRBV19 and TRBJ2-1; maybe TRBD1 (5 bases). Trimming removed 7 bases from V and 3 bases from J, with 13 bases in between. CDR3 length: 14 amino acids. CDR1 LNHDA and CDR2 SQIVND come from the germline V gene (reference sequence). CDR3 sequence: CASTLGQGYNEQFF. CDR3 bases: TGTGCCAGTACCCTGGGGCAGGGCTACAATGAGCAGTTCTTC. The full variable domain, rest sourced from reference TRBV19 and TRBJ2-1, is DGGITQSPKYLFRKEGQNVTLSCEQNLNHDAMYWYRQDPGQGLRLIYYSQIVNDFQKGDIAEGYSVSREKKESFPLTVTSAQKNPTAFYLCASTLGQGYNEQFFGPGTRLTVL.

This clonotype was picked up many times. This chain connects TRBV5-1 to TRBJ2-1, with TRBD2 identical over 14 bases. The CDR3 extends over 15 amino acids. Germline lookup yields CDR1 SGHRS and CDR2 YFSETQ. Germline trimming cut 4 bases from V and 7 bases from J; bases unmatched to any gene: 4. CDR3 bases: TGCGCCAGCAGCGAGACTAGCGGGGGGGTAAATGAGCAGTTCTTC. It yields the protein CASSETSGGVNEQFF.

The V gene is TRBV10-3, the J gene TRBJ2-7, with D maybe TRBD1 (7 bases). From germline, CDR1 is ENHRY and CDR2 SYGVKD. Trimming pared 1 base from V and 6 bases from J, leaving 10 bases between. The CDR3 sequence is 13 residues long. The CDR3 reads CAISEFRGAEQYV. The DNA for the CDR3 is TGTGCCATCAGTGAGTTCAGGGGGGCCGAGCAGTACGTC.

Comments on this clonotype: The conserved phenylalanine or tryptophan is not found at the CDR3 terminus, so this likely reflects a read error. Because the CDR3's place on the DNA is in doubt, the DNA is left out and the CDR3 is given as listed by TCRdb. V usage is TRBV12-3 or TRBV12-4 and J usage is TRBJ2-1; the table calls TRBD2, which could not be checked here. The CDR3 region is 13 residues in length, termini included. This chain's CDR3 is CASSLWARSGSGI.

The chain links TRBV12-3 or TRBV12-4 to TRBJ1-2; 8 bases are shared with TRBD1. This CDR3 comprises 13 residues. The junction had 7 bases not matched to a gene; V was cut back by 5 bases and J by 8 bases. CDR3 sequence reads: CASSDWTGRGYTF. In DNA, the CDR3 is TGTGCCAGCAGTGATTGGACAGGGCGAGGCTACACCTTC.

This chain joins TRBV6-1 and TRBJ2-7; D remains ambiguous. The CDR3 extends over 13 amino acids. Germline V gene data show CDR1 as MNHNS and CDR2 as SASEGT. V was cut by 2 bases and J by 5 bases, with 10 bases left in between. CDR3 loop: CASSEKDPNEQYF. The DNA for the CDR3 is TGTGCCAGCAGTGAAAAAGACCCCAACGAGCAGTACTTC.

The rearrangement links TRBV7-8 to TRBJ2-1; D possibly corresponds to TRBD1 (6 bases). Trimming took 2 bases from V and 4 from J, leaving 21 bases between them. This CDR3 has 18 amino acids. In germline, CDR1 is SGHVS, CDR2 FQNEAQ. CDR3 DNA: TGTGCCAGCAGCTTATGGGGGTCAAGGGACACCCCATACAATGAGCAGTTCTTC. Protein sequence: CASSLWGSRDTPYNEQFF. The whole variable domain, filled in from reference TRBV7-8 and TRBJ2-1, reads GAGVSQSPRYKVAKRGQDVALRCDPISGHVSLFWYQQALGQGPEFLTYFQNEAQLDKSGLPSDRFFAERPEGSVSTLKIQRTQQEDSAVYLCASSLWGSRDTPYNEQFFGPGTRLTVL.

The rearrangement uses TRBV18 and TRBJ2-5; D may be TRBD1 (6 bases). There are 14 residues in the CDR3. The germline gives CDR1 KGHSH, CDR2 LQKENI. V lost 3 bases and J lost 1, with 9 bases in between. The CDR3 coding sequence is TGTGCCAGCTCACCGGACAGCCCCCAAGAGACCCAGTACTTC. It specifies CASSPDSPQETQYF.